This T cell receptor (beta chain) derives from a study of blood T cell repertoires in COVID-19 (dated by TCRdb to 2020 to 2022). About the full investigation: Samples from collaborators originated in the United States, Italy and Spain and spanned both the acute and convalescent phases of COVID-19. Subjects who had been exposed to COVID-19, were actively infected with it, or had recovered from it provided the deeply sampled blood TCRbeta repertoires that made up the dataset. The samples were drawn from two sources: the first 160 participants of the ongoing ImmuneRACE study, and approximately 1,300 subjects contributed by 6 global collaborators. The prospective study material was composed of cDNA or gDNA derived from T cells, B-cell-depleted T cells, or PBMCs. Where HLA class I and class II types were available, the types were taken from metadata supplied by the sample provider, not from assay-based typing. Sample metadata almost always included a de-identified subject ID, COVID-19 status, age in years and sex. The repertoires were released in a freely available public database meant as a resource for research on the immune response to SARS-CoV-2.

The trim is 2 bases for V and 9 bases for J, with a gap of 23 bases between the germline ends. From cysteine to phenylalanine, the CDR3 is 17 amino acids long. The kept DNA is CDR3 alone, 51 bases in frame from the first base. CDR1 and CDR2 are read off the germline V gene as MDHEN and SYDVKM. What the study reported, not specific to this receptor: The quantity of clinical and demographic metadata differed by source and by participant and was supplied without curation.

The collaborating institutions used their own protocols to collect whole blood in K2EDTA tubes. For TCRbeta analysis, collaborators shipped samples in one of three forms: frozen whole blood, isolated PBMCs, or DNA extracted from either of those sample types. TCRbeta CDR3 regions were amplified from genomic DNA by means of the immunoSEQ Assay, a bias-controlled multiplex PCR. Processing in the source paper ran as follows. The number of nucleated cells in each sample was estimated from the amplification of reference gene primers within the assay. To quantify the absolute abundance of each unique TCRbeta CDR3 rearrangement, sequence reads were collapsed and filtered. Productive Simpson clonality was computed per sample as the square root of Simpson's diversity index over productive rearrangements. TCRdb retrieved this table from immuneACCESS and kept in-frame rearrangements only. Not all clones are present; in checked studies, unresolved V genes account for under half, and no reason is known for the remainder. V and J calls and clone size come straight from that table; D and trimming were deduced from the DNA. The sample records around 250,000 clones, around 82% of which are singletons. 4.5% to 6.5% of the sample belongs to the ten largest clones.

On this clone: The clone's antigen remains unknown. Per-base qualities were not stored, and no clone one base away is much larger.

The sequencing input was peripheral blood. The V gene is TRBV28 and the J gene is TRBJ1-3, with a tentative D gene TRBD1 over 6 matching bases. The TCR comes from an elderly man with acute or convalescent COVID-19. The nucleotide sequence reads TGTGCCAGCAGTTTAGGTTCTCGGACCAGCTTACAGGGCACCATATATTTT. The translation is CASSLGSRTSLQGTIYF.